This T cell receptor beta chain is drawn from a study of a mutant IDH1 vaccine in newly diagnosed glioma. The overall study: Males made up 62.5% and females roughly 40% of treated patients, whose mean age was about 41 years.

The time point here: week 35, safety follow-up. Each vaccine dose was 300 ug of mutant IDH1 20-mer peptide, with topical imiquimod. Tumors from donors were new WHO grade 3 or 4 IDH1-mutant astrocytomas with ATRX loss. To note about this clone: Its antigen is still unknown.

Profiling relied on immunoSEQ multiplex PCR, and the TCRdb table lists in-frame clones only, not all of them. The repertoire holds roughly 69,000 clones, with 85% to 90% as singletons. Trimming pared 9 bases from V and 2 bases from J, leaving 14 bases between. Germline CDR1 reads SNHLY; CDR2 reads FYNNEI. There are 14 residues in the CDR3. The specimen was PBMCs, collected from a glioma patient whose treatment included an IDH1 peptide vaccine. The clonotype comes from a man between 25 and 39 years old with glioma. This chain links TRBV2 with TRBJ1-5; TRBD1 might be the D (5 bases). This CDR3 reads CASDPWGGNQPQHF. The CDR3 DNA is TGTGCCAGTGACCCCTGGGGGGGCAATCAGCCCCAGCATTTT.